The 16 T cell receptor beta chains below come from one sample, sequenced in a study of shared clonotypes between healthy human individuals. Sequenced by immunoSEQ multiplex PCR; TCRdb stores in-frame clones only, minus some. There are over a million clones in the sample; about four fifths occur only once, and 0.4% to 0.55% lies in the top ten. Sequences were obtained from memory CD4+ T cells from PBMCs. The subset: CD45RA-negative fraction. The source is a young man in good health. Some clones in this sample may be carry-over from other donors' samples.

This clone was detected only once. The V and J genes are TRBV7-9 and TRBJ2-7; 8 nucleotides match TRBD1. This CDR3 is built from 15 residues. V lost 2 bases and J lost 3; bases outside the gene matches: 6. Looked up from germline, CDR1 is SEHNR and CDR2 is FQNEAQ (reference sequence). The CDR3 loop is CASSLLTGALYEQYF. In DNA form, the CDR3 reads TGTGCCAGCAGCTTATTGACAGGGGCCCTCTACGAGCAGTACTTC.

This chain uses TRBV9 with TRBJ1-2; perhaps TRBD1 as D (6 bases). Trimming pared 4 bases from V and 8 bases from J, leaving 18 bases between. CDR3 length: 14 amino acids. Germline V gene lookup returns CDR1 SGDLS and CDR2 YYNGEE. The CDR3 is CASSPDRTDFGYTF. The CDR3 nucleotides read TGTGCCAGCAGCCCCGACCGGACAGATTTCGGCTACACCTTC.

The chain joins TRBV14 to TRBJ2-7; 11 bases are a match to TRBD1. V shed 4 bases and J 6 bases; nucleotides not matched to a gene: 20. Germline-derived CDR1 and CDR2 are SGHDN and FVKESK. The CDR3 loop spans 19 amino acids. In DNA, the CDR3 is TGTGCCAGCAGCCCCCTTGTGTATGGGACAGGGGGGGGAAGGGGCGAGCAGTACTTC. Protein sequence: CASSPLVYGTGGGRGEQYF.

The rearrangement links TRBV5-5 to TRBJ2-1; TRBD2 matches 10 bases. Looked up from germline, CDR1 is SGHKS and CDR2 is YYEKEE (reference sequence). CDR3 size: 18 residues. The V gene end was trimmed by 3 bases and the J gene end by 8 bases; junction bases not matched to a gene: 17. The DNA of the CDR3 is TGTGCCAGCAGCTCTAGGGCTAGCGGGAGCTTGGGTAAATATGAGCAGTTCTTC. Its translation: CASSSRASGSLGKYEQFF.

The chain joins TRBV4-1 to TRBJ1-5; D is possibly TRBD1 (6 bases). This CDR3 is 15 amino acids long. Per germline, CDR1 MGHRA and CDR2 YSYEKL. The V end was cut by 1 base, the J end by 5 bases, with 12 bases between. The CDR3 sequence: CASSQVSGADQPQHF. CDR3 nucleotide sequence: TGCGCCAGCAGCCAAGTTTCAGGGGCAGATCAGCCCCAGCATTTT.

The genes are TRBV2 and TRBJ2-1; TRBD2 is a possible D gene (5 bases). V was clipped by 6 bases and J by 7 bases, with 16 bases between them. This CDR3 is built from 14 residues. The germline gives CDR1 SNHLY, CDR2 FYNNEI. CDR3 bases: TGTGCCAGCAGCAACAGTTTTAGGGAGAATGAGCAGTTCTTC. Translating it yields CASSNSFRENEQFF.

The chain recombines TRBV6-6 with TRBJ2-7; 9 bases line up with TRBD2. This CDR3 region has 11 residues. V lost 11 bases, J lost 3 bases, and 2 bases stayed unmatched. The germline V gene has CDR1 MNHNY and CDR2 SVGAGI (reference sequence). CDR3 loop: CAATSGYEQYF. The DNA for the CDR3 is TGTGCCGCGACTAGCGGCTACGAGCAGTACTTC.

V gene TRBV5-1 combines with J gene TRBJ2-1, with 7 bases lining up with TRBD1. This CDR3 is 16 amino acids long. V shed 0 bases, J shed 3 bases, and the junction held 6 bases outside the gene matches. Germline V gene lookup returns CDR1 SGHRS and CDR2 YFSETQ. CDR3 DNA: TGCGCCAGCAGCTTGGCCCGGGACAGCGGCTACAATGAGCAGTTCTTC. Translating it yields CASSLARDSGYNEQFF.

The rearrangement joins TRBV15 to TRBJ2-1; a weak D match, TRBD2 (6 bases). The V end lost 0 bases, the J end lost 9 bases, and 12 bases lay between the germline ends. The germline CDR1 and CDR2 sequences are LNHNV and YYDKDF (reference sequence). The CDR3 spans 14 residues. CDR3 DNA sequence: TGTGCCACCAGCAGAGAGGCGGGATCGGTTGAGCAGTTCTTC. This sequence encodes CATSREAGSVEQFF.

V usage is TRBV28 and J usage is TRBJ2-7; TRBD1 agrees at 9 bases. The CDR3 contains 13 residues. The junction had 3 bases not matched to a gene; V was cut back by 3 bases and J by 6 bases. The germline CDR1 and CDR2 sequences are MDHEN and SYDVKM. The CDR3 coding sequence is TGTGCCAGCAGTTTCGACAGGGGGTTCGAGCAGTACTTC. Translated, it gives CASSFDRGFEQYF.

The chain couples TRBV28 to TRBJ2-3, with 8 bases lining up with TRBD2. Trimming cost V 3 bases and J 9 bases; bases outside gene matches: 11. This CDR3 has 15 residues. CDR1 MDHEN and CDR2 SYDVKM come from the germline V gene. The CDR3 reads CASSLYGRASPTQYF. The CDR3 region has the DNA TGTGCCAGCAGTTTGTACGGGAGGGCCTCGCCGACGCAGTATTTT.

The chain combines TRBV4-1 with TRBJ1-5; 9 nucleotides line up with TRBD1. The CDR3 loop spans 16 amino acids. J was trimmed by 1 base and V by 5 bases; bases with no gene match: 6. CDR1 MGHRA and CDR2 YSYEKL come from the germline V gene. The CDR3 is CASSVTGGRSNQPQHF. CDR3 DNA sequence: TGCGCCAGCAGCGTGACAGGGGGACGGAGCAATCAGCCCCAGCATTTT.

V gene TRBV2 combines with J gene TRBJ2-1; TRBD2 agrees at 9 bases. CDR3 length: 16 residues. The junction had 10 bases not matched to a gene; V was cut back by 3 bases and J by 7 bases. Germline CDR1 SNHLY, CDR2 FYNNEI. The chain's CDR3 is CASSDEGGRGSNEQFF. The CDR3 DNA follows: TGTGCCAGCAGTGATGAGGGCGGGAGGGGCTCGAATGAGCAGTTCTTC.

The rearrangement joins TRBV6-6 to TRBJ2-1; D is ambiguous. Germline V lookup: CDR1 MNHNY, CDR2 SVGAGI (reference sequence). V was trimmed by 2 bases and J by 10 bases, leaving 6 bases between them. The CDR3 runs to 11 residues. The CDR3 DNA follows: TGTGCCAGCAGTTACGAAAAGGAGCAGTTCTTC. Translation gives CASSYEKEQFF.

This CDR3 is CASSLAVGALNYGYTF. CDR3 sequence (DNA): TGTGCCAGCAGCTTGGCGGTCGGAGCGCTTAACTATGGCTACACCTTC. The V call is TRBV5-8, the J call TRBJ1-2; no definite D call. V lost 0 bases and J lost 1, with 13 bases in between. CDR3 size: 16 residues. Germline loops: CDR1 SGHTS, CDR2 YDEGEE. The variable domain in full, completed from reference TRBV5-8 and TRBJ1-2, reads EAGVTQSPTHLIKTRGQQATLRCSPISGHTSVYWYQQALGLGLQFLLWYDEGEERNRGNFPPRFSGRQFPNYSSELNVNALELEDSALYLCASSLAVGALNYGYTFGSGTRLTVV.

V usage is TRBV10-2 and J usage is TRBJ1-1, with D tentatively TRBD1 (5 bases). V was shortened by 6 bases and J by 3 bases, with 14 bases between the two germline ends. The CDR3 has 14 residues. CDR1 and CDR2 (germline): WSHSY, SAAADI. The CDR3 is CASRLGGDDTEAFF. CDR3 in DNA: TGCGCCAGCAGGCTGGGGGGAGATGACACTGAAGCTTTCTTT.